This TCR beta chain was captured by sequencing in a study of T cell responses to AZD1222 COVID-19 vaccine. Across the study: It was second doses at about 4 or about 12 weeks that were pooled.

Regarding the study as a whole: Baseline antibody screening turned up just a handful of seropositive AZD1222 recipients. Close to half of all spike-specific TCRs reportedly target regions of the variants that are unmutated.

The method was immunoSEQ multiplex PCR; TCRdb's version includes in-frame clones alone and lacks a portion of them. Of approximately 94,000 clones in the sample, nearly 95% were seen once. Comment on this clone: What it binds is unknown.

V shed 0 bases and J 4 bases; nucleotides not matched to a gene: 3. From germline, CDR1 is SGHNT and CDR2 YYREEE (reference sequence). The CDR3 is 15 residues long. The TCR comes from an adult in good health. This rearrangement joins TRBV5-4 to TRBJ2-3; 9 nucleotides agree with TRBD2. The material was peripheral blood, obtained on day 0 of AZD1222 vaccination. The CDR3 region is CASSLGAGGADTQYF. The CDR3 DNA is TGTGCCAGCAGCTTGGGGGCGGGAGGGGCAGATACGCAGTATTTT. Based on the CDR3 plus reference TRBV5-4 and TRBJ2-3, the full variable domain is ETGVTQSPTHLIKTRGQQVTLRCSSQSGHNTVSWYQQALGQGPQFIFQYYREEENGRGNFPPRFSGLQFPNYSSELNVNALELDDSALYLCASSLGAGGADTQYFGPGTRLTVL.